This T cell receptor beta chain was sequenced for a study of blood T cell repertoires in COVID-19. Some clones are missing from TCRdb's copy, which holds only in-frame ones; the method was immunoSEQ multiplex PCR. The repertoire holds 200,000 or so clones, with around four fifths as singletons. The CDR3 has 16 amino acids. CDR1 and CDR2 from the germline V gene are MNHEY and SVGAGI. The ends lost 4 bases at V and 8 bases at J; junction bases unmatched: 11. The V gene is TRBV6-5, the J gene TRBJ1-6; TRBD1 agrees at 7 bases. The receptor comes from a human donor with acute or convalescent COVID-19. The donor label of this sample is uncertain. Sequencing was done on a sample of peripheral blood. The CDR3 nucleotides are TGTGCCAGCAGTTGGGCTCCGAGACAGGGAGATTCACCCCTCCACTTT. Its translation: CASSWAPRQGDSPLHF.